These 16 T cell receptor beta chains came from one sample sequenced in a study of T-cell memory formation after mild COVID-19. TCRdb used MiXCR to reprocess the 5' RACE reads, holding one entry per CDR3 protein. The sample carries under 300,000 distinct CDR3 sequences, roughly a tenth recorded once. The sample consisted of PBMCs or a T cell subset sorted from them (not recorded which). These receptors were obtained from a man younger than 35 who had mild COVID-19 (a few samples of this study predate the infection). Cell type and time point are not known.

This clonotype was seen a handful of times. The chain recombines TRBV18 with TRBJ1-2, with 8 bases identical to TRBD1. The germline gives CDR1 KGHSH, CDR2 LQKENI. This CDR3 has 15 residues. J was trimmed by 7 bases and V by 1 base; bases with no gene match: 8. The CDR3 region has the DNA TGTGCCAGCTCACCACAAGACAGGGGAACTTCTGGCTACACCTTC. It is translated as CASSPQDRGTSGYTF.

This clonotype was seen ten or more times. The chain joins TRBV5-1 to TRBJ1-6; TRBD1 matches 9 bases. The CDR3 consists of 15 residues. The germline V gene encodes CDR1 SGHRS and CDR2 YFSETQ. V was pared by 1 base and J by 9 bases, with 5 bases of the junction left unmatched. As DNA, the CDR3 is TGCGCCAGCAGCTTGTACGGGACAGGGCCTTCACCCCTCCACTTT. This translates into CASSLYGTGPSPLHF.

The J gene is TRBJ2-7, the V gene TRBV2; D perhaps matches TRBD2 (5 bases). Germline V gives CDR1 SNHLY, CDR2 FYNNEI. The V and J ends lost 3 bases and 6 bases respectively, with 9 bases between them. The CDR3 totals 12 residues. The CDR3 nucleotides read TGTGCCAGCAGTGAGCTAGCTAGCGAGCAGTACGTC. Its protein is CASSELASEQYV.

The V gene is TRBV7-9, the J gene TRBJ1-3, with 8 bases identical to TRBD1. CDR1 SEHNR and CDR2 FQNEAQ come from the germline V gene (reference sequence). CDR3 length equals 15 residues. J was trimmed by 2 bases and V by 5 bases; bases with no gene match: 5. The chain's CDR3 is CASSDHRGAGNTIYF. DNA for the CDR3: TGTGCCAGCAGCGACCACAGGGGGGCTGGAAACACCATATATTTT.

The chain links TRBV6-5 to TRBJ1-2; D gene ambiguous. The CDR3 length is 13 residues. Germline V CDR1 and CDR2: MNHEY, SVGAGI. Trimming shortened V by 6 bases and J by 5 bases, and 13 bases separated the two germline ends. The CDR3 here is CASSDLALYGYTF. The CDR3 coding sequence is TGTGCCAGCAGCGACCTGGCCTTATATGGCTACACCTTC.

This clonotype was recorded a few times. The CDR3 nucleotides read TGTGCCAGCAGTCTTACAGGGCCCCAGCATTTT. It specifies CASSLTGPQHF. V and J are TRBV12-3 or TRBV12-4 and TRBJ1-5; the D gene is possibly TRBD1 (5 bases). Trimming shortened V by 5 bases and J by 9 bases, and 8 bases separated the two germline ends. The CDR3 extends over 11 amino acids.

There are a few counts of this clonotype. The V and J genes are TRBV7-9 and TRBJ1-4, with TRBD1 matching 10 bases. V lost 1 base to trimming and J lost 0 bases; unmatched junction nucleotides: 2. Germline V lookup: CDR1 SEHNR, CDR2 FQNEAQ (reference sequence). The CDR3 consists of 17 residues. Written as DNA, the CDR3 is TGTGCCAGCAGCTTAGTGGGACAGGGGCCAACTAATGAAAAACTGTTTTTT. This codes for CASSLVGQGPTNEKLFF.

This chain connects TRBV12-3 or TRBV12-4 to TRBJ2-3, with 8 bases fitting TRBD2. V shed 4 bases and J 0 bases; nucleotides not matched to a gene: 15. CDR3 length: 19 residues. The CDR3 DNA is TGTGCCAGCAGTTCGGGACTACCGGCGGCGGGGGGCAGCACAGATACGCAGTATTTT. Its protein product is CASSSGLPAAGGSTDTQYF.

This chain uses TRBV27 with TRBJ2-1, with D possibly TRBD2 on 7 matching bases. The V end lost 8 bases, the J end lost 2 bases, and 13 bases lay between the germline ends. CDR1 and CDR2 from the germline V gene are MNHEY and SMNVEV (reference sequence). The CDR3 is made up of 14 amino acids. CDR3 bases: TGTGCCAGCTCCTGGGGGGGCGCCTACAATGAGCAGTTCTTC. This codes for CASSWGGAYNEQFF.

The gene calls are TRBV5-1 and TRBJ2-3; unclear D gene. V was pared by 3 bases and J by 1 base, with 3 bases between. The length of the CDR3 is 12 residues. Germline V gives CDR1 SGHRS, CDR2 YFSETQ. CDR3 sequence reads: CASSWGTDTQYF. The CDR3 nucleotides read TGCGCCAGCAGCTGGGGCACAGATACGCAGTATTTT.

The rearrangement joins TRBV5-1 to TRBJ1-1; maybe TRBD1 (5 bases). This CDR3 is built from 15 residues. The V end was cut by 5 bases, the J end by 5 bases, with 19 bases between. Germline loops: CDR1 SGHRS, CDR2 YFSETQ. The DNA of the CDR3 is TGCGCCAGCAGTAATCTTCCACGGGGGGGAACTGAAGCTTTCTTT. This gives the protein CASSNLPRGGTEAFF.

This clonotype was seen a few times. V usage is TRBV10-2 and J usage is TRBJ2-7, with a possible D match to TRBD2 (5 bases). Germline lookup yields CDR1 WSHSY and CDR2 SAAADI. This CDR3 has 12 amino acids. V lost 8 bases and J 4 bases, leaving 12 bases between the germline ends. The CDR3 DNA reads as TGCGCCAGCGGAGGCCTGGTATACGAGCAGTACTTC. Translated: CASGGLVYEQYF.

The chain combines TRBV7-2 with TRBJ1-6; 10 bases line up with TRBD1. The CDR3 runs 15 residues. Germline V lookup: CDR1 SGHTA, CDR2 FQGNSA. Trimming removed 6 bases from V and 13 bases from J; junction bases left unmatched: 12. CDR3 amino acids: CASRLGGQGISPLHF. The CDR3 DNA reads as TGTGCCAGCAGACTGGGGGGACAGGGGATATCGCCCCTCCACTTT.

This chain joins TRBV5-1 and TRBJ1-1; 9 bases align to TRBD1. V was clipped by 4 bases and J by 1 base; unmatched bases: 8. The CDR3 length is 16 residues. Germline V gene lookup returns CDR1 SGHRS and CDR2 YFSETQ. CDR3: CASSPDRGFTNTEAFF. Here the CDR3 DNA reads TGCGCCAGCAGCCCGGACAGGGGATTCACGAACACTGAAGCTTTCTTT. Full variable domain (outside the CDR3, taken from reference TRBV5-1 and TRBJ1-1): KAGVTQTPRYLIKTRGQQVTLSCSPISGHRSVSWYQQTPGQGLQFLFEYFSETQRNKGNFPGRFSGRQFSNSRSEMNVSTLELGDSALYLCASSPDRGFTNTEAFFGQGTRLTVV.

The J gene is TRBJ2-1, the V gene TRBV4-3, with TRBD2 matching 15 bases. CDR1 and CDR2 from the germline V gene are LGHNA and YSLEER. The J segment lost 8 bases and the V segment lost 3 bases, leaving 2 bases of the junction unmatched. This CDR3 spans 15 amino acids. The CDR3 nucleotides read TGCGCCAGCAGCCAGGGACTAGCGGGGGGTTATGAGCAGTTCTTC. Translating gives CASSQGLAGGYEQFF.

CDR3 sequence reads: CASSLRDGNTEAFF. CDR3 coding DNA: TGTGCCAGCAGCCTCAGGGACGGGAACACTGAAGCTTTCTTT. The rearrangement joins TRBV3-1 to TRBJ1-1; a weak D match, TRBD1 (5 bases). V dropped 4 bases and J dropped 1 base, with 10 bases sitting between them. The CDR3 runs 14 residues. From germline, CDR1 is LGHDT and CDR2 YNNKEL (reference sequence).